Presented here are 29 T cell receptor beta chains from one specimen sequenced in a study of T cells expressing NK-cell markers. TCRdb re-called the 5' RACE reads; one entry per CDR3 protein, DNA not given. Recorded here are 150,000 to 180,000 distinct CDR3 sequences; the top ten clones represent less than 40%. Sequenced material: blood T cells: a sorted CD56 or NKG2C T cell subset, CD4+ or CD8+ T cells, or bulk PBMC T cells (not recorded which). These TCRs come from a woman in her forties or fifties in good health.

V usage is TRBV29-1 and J usage is TRBJ2-2; no DNA is available, so the TRBD1 call from TCRdb remains unchecked. The CDR3 contains 15 residues. Germline values: CDR1 SQVTM, CDR2 ANQGSEA. CDR3: CSVGGPGTDTGELFF.

The rearrangement links TRBV7-9 to TRBJ2-7; TCRdb gives TRBD1 as the D gene, but with no DNA this cannot be confirmed. The CDR3 covers 15 residues. Per the germline V gene, CDR1 is SEHNR and CDR2 is FQNEAQ (reference sequence). The CDR3 protein is CASSQPRDRGYEQYF.

The gene calls are TRBV24-1 and TRBJ2-1; the TRBD1 assignment by TCRdb is unverifiable without DNA. Germline assignment: CDR1 KGHDR and CDR2 SFDVKD. CDR3 size: 19 residues. CDR3: CATSDLEGVVGSGVGEQFF.

This chain joins TRBV11-2 and TRBJ2-1. The CDR3 is 17 residues long. Germline CDR1 and CDR2: SGHAT and FQNNGV. The CDR3 sequence: CASSLGAGFSSYNEQFF.

The chain combines TRBV20-1 with TRBJ2-5; as DNA is missing, the TRBD2 call by TCRdb cannot be tested. CDR1 and CDR2 (germline): DFQATT, SNEGSKA (reference sequence). This CDR3 region has 15 residues. The CDR3 loop is CSARDGTSAKETQYF.

The genes are TRBV4-1 and TRBJ2-7; TCRdb's D call of TRBD2 is untestable without DNA. This CDR3 has 15 amino acids. Germline lookup yields CDR1 MGHRA and CDR2 YSYEKL. The CDR3 region is CASSQVVAGNGEQYF.

The chain has TRBV15 and TRBJ1-4. Germline CDR1 LNHNV, CDR2 YYDKDF (reference sequence). This CDR3 has 13 residues. This CDR3 is CATSRDSNEKLFF.

The rearrangement joins TRBV20-1 to TRBJ2-7; TCRdb's D gene call, TRBD2, goes unchecked for lack of DNA. The CDR3 is made up of 14 amino acids. Per germline, CDR1 DFQATT and CDR2 SNEGSKA (reference sequence). The CDR3 here is CSASWEGVGYEQYF.

CDR3 sequence reads: CASSSNRGSYEQYF. This sequence joins TRBV4-1 and TRBJ2-7. The germline gives CDR1 MGHRA, CDR2 YSYEKL. The CDR3 sequence is 14 residues long.

This chain joins TRBV5-1 and TRBJ2-1. There are 12 residues in the CDR3. CDR1 and CDR2 (germline): SGHRS, YFSETQ. The chain's CDR3 is CASSLATNEQFF.

The V call is TRBV27, the J call TRBJ2-3; TCRdb picks TRBD1, but there is no DNA to check that call. Germline V CDR1 and CDR2: MNHEY, SMNVEV (reference sequence). There are 14 residues in the CDR3. CDR3 sequence reads: CASSLSLRGDTQYF.

The chain recombines TRBV10-3 with TRBJ2-1; absent DNA, TCRdb's TRBD2 call cannot be checked. From germline, CDR1 is ENHRY and CDR2 SYGVKD. The length of the CDR3 is 14 residues. The CDR3 sequence: CATRTSGSNNEQFF.

This chain joins TRBV5-1 and TRBJ2-3. This CDR3 comprises 13 residues. Germline values: CDR1 SGHRS, CDR2 YFSETQ. CDR3 sequence reads: CASSSLPTDTQYF.

The chain combines TRBV5-1 with TRBJ2-7; TCRdb reports TRBD1, a call that lacks DNA to check it against. The CDR3 runs to 16 residues. Germline CDR1 reads SGHRS; CDR2 reads YFSETQ. The CDR3 protein is CASSLNPNRVGGEQYF. The entire variable domain, with the rest obtained from reference TRBV5-1 and TRBJ2-7, is as follows: KAGVTQTPRYLIKTRGQQVTLSCSPISGHRSVSWYQQTPGQGLQFLFEYFSETQRNKGNFPGRFSGRQFSNSRSEMNVSTLELGDSALYLCASSLNPNRVGGEQYFGPGTRLTVT.

J is TRBJ1-1 and V is TRBV7-9; TCRdb outputs TRBD1, but without DNA this stays unchecked. CDR1 and CDR2 (germline): SEHNR, FQNEAQ (reference sequence). This CDR3 spans 14 amino acids. The CDR3 here is CASSPLARRTEAFF.

The rearrangement joins TRBV24-1 to TRBJ2-1; TCRdb calls TRBD2, which cannot be checked without DNA. Germline CDR1 is KGHDR and CDR2 is SFDVKD. This CDR3 has 11 residues. The CDR3 sequence: CATSGATGQFF.

The chain recombines TRBV2 with TRBJ1-1; the D call from TCRdb, TRBD1, cannot be confirmed without DNA. CDR1 is SNHLY, CDR2 FYNNEI, per germline. The CDR3 runs to 14 residues. The chain's CDR3 is CASSGRDRGTEAFF. Looking up the rest from reference TRBV2 and TRBJ1-1 gives the full variable domain: EPEVTQTPSHQVTQMGQEVILRCVPISNHLYFYWYRQILGQKVEFLVSFYNNEISEKSEIFDDQFSVERPDGSNFTLKIRSTKLEDSAMYFCASSGRDRGTEAFFGQGTRLTVV.

V and J are TRBV19 and TRBJ2-1; TCRdb designates TRBD2, a call that cannot be tested without DNA. The CDR3 contains 17 residues. CDR1 is LNHDA and CDR2 is SQIVND in the germline V gene (reference sequence). The CDR3 sequence is CASSIGKRLAEYNEQFF. Full variable domain (missing parts from reference TRBV19 and TRBJ2-1): DGGITQSPKYLFRKEGQNVTLSCEQNLNHDAMYWYRQDPGQGLRLIYYSQIVNDFQKGDIAEGYSVSREKKESFPLTVTSAQKNPTAFYLCASSIGKRLAEYNEQFFGPGTRLTVL.

The V and J genes are TRBV7-9 and TRBJ2-7; TCRdb's D call of TRBD2 is untestable without DNA. CDR1 SEHNR and CDR2 FQNEAQ come from the germline V gene (reference sequence). The CDR3 is 14 residues long. The CDR3 sequence: CASSLGPLEDEQYF. Full variable domain (rest looked up from reference TRBV7-9 and TRBJ2-7): DTGVSQNPRHKITKRGQNVTFRCDPISEHNRLYWYRQTLGQGPEFLTYFQNEAQLEKSRLLSDRFSAERPKGSFSTLEIQRTEQGDSAMYLCASSLGPLEDEQYFGPGTRLTVT.

The chain is built from TRBV29-1 and TRBJ2-2. This CDR3 contains 12 residues. The V gene's germline CDR1 is SQVTM and CDR2 ANQGSEA. The CDR3 is CSVVPDTGELFF.

The chain carries TRBV2 and TRBJ2-1; no DNA is available, so the TRBD2 call from TCRdb remains unchecked. The CDR3 has 16 amino acids. Germline assignment: CDR1 SNHLY and CDR2 FYNNEI. The CDR3 loop reads CASKGLAGVGVHEQFF.

The chain employs TRBV11-3 and TRBJ1-2. This CDR3 contains 13 residues. Germline CDR1 and CDR2: SGHNT and YENEEA. The chain's CDR3 is CASSQDGNYGYTF.

This chain uses TRBV20-1 with TRBJ2-7. Germline V gene lookup returns CDR1 DFQATT and CDR2 SNEGSKA (reference sequence). The CDR3 contains 12 residues. CDR3 protein: CSARGTTYEQYF.

This chain joins TRBV12-3 or TRBV12-4 and TRBJ1-1; the D gene TCRdb calls, TRBD1, cannot be checked with no DNA. There are 13 residues in the CDR3. CDR3 loop: CASSKQVNTEAFF.

The chain recombines TRBV20-1 with TRBJ2-1; TCRdb proposes TRBD2, but this gene call is untestable without DNA. CDR3 length: 14 amino acids. Germline-derived CDR1 and CDR2 are DFQATT and SNEGSKA (reference sequence). CDR3 residues: CSARVRDSYNEQFF.

The rearrangement uses TRBV7-6 and TRBJ1-1; TCRdb indicates TRBD1, and absent DNA this call remains unverified. The CDR3 is 11 residues long. In germline, CDR1 is SGHVS, CDR2 FNYEAQ. The CDR3 region is CASSSTGLAFF.

The chain is built from TRBV7-2 and TRBJ2-1; the D call of TRBD1 rests on TCRdb alone, since no DNA is present to check it. This CDR3 is built from 13 residues. The germline gives CDR1 SGHTA, CDR2 FQGNSA. CDR3 protein: CASSLLVVLEQFF.

The J gene is TRBJ2-2, the V gene TRBV2. The CDR3 spans 15 residues. Germline V CDR1 and CDR2: SNHLY, FYNNEI. The CDR3 region is CASGIGSSDTGELFF. The whole variable domain, remainder taken from reference TRBV2 and TRBJ2-2, is EPEVTQTPSHQVTQMGQEVILRCVPISNHLYFYWYRQILGQKVEFLVSFYNNEISEKSEIFDDQFSVERPDGSNFTLKIRSTKLEDSAMYFCASGIGSSDTGELFFGEGSRLTVL.

The rearrangement joins TRBV10-3 to TRBJ2-5; TCRdb proposes TRBD1, but this gene call is untestable without DNA. This CDR3 has 15 amino acids. The germline V gene encodes CDR1 ENHRY and CDR2 SYGVKD. The CDR3 spells CAISEGGTERETQYF.